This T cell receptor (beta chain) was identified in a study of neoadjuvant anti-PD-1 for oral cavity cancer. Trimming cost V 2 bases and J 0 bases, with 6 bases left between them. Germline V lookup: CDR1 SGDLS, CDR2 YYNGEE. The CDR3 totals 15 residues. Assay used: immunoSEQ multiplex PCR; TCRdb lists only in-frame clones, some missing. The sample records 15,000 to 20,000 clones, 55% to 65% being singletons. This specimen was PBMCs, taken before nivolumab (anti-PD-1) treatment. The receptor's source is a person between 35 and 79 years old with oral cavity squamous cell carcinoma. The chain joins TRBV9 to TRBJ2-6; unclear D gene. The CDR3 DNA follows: TGTGCCAGCAGCGTGAGTAACTCTGGGGCCAACGTCCTGACTTTC. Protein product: CASSVSNSGANVLTF.